The clone carrying this T cell receptor (beta chain) was detected many times. The antigen remains unidentified. The data are from a study of CD8 T cells in ankylosing spondylitis. Study outcomes and limitations: A TCR beta motif of about eight highly homologous variants seemed to mark ankylosing spondylitis blood. In the blood and synovial fluid of reactive arthritis, some motif variants had been previously reported. Researchers report that disease-linked clones proved CD8+ and relatively rare in peripheral blood.

Molecular-barcoded quantitative 5'-RACE produced these TCR beta libraries. TCRdb recomputed calls from the 5' RACE reads with MiXCR, one row per CDR3 protein. The sample records 200,000 to 250,000 distinct CDR3 sequences, about 10% being singletons. Trimming left V 2 bases short and J 4 bases short, with 9 bases between. This CDR3 spans 14 amino acids. Per the germline V gene, CDR1 is LGHNA and CDR2 is YNFKEQ. Sequencing was carried out using blood, either unsorted or a sorted T cell fraction (not recorded which). The genes are TRBV4-2 and TRBJ2-1; D is unresolved. The sequence was collected from a male donor with ankylosing spondylitis or in good health (not recorded which). The CDR3 sequence is CASSQNAAYNEQFF. CDR3 DNA sequence: TGTGCCAGCAGCCAAAACGCAGCGTACAATGAGCAGTTCTTC.